The 14 T cell receptor beta chains given below trace back to one sample, sequenced in a study of OX40 agonist ivuxolimab in advanced cancers. Here immunoSEQ multiplex PCR was the method, and the copy in TCRdb shows in-frame clones only, minus some. Among under 95,000 clones listed, more than 85% were seen once. Sequencing used CD4+ or CD8+ T cells sorted from blood, obtained in a trial of the OX40 agonist ivuxolimab. Source of these receptors: an adult with an advanced solid tumor such as melanoma, head and neck, liver or kidney cancer.

This sequence joins TRBV2 and TRBJ2-7; TRBD1 agrees at 10 bases. Germline values: CDR1 SNHLY, CDR2 FYNNEI. This CDR3 has 15 amino acids. V lost 7 bases and J lost 5; bases outside the gene matches: 11. CDR3 nucleotide sequence: TGTGCCAGCACCATGACAGGGGGCGCCTATCACGAGCAGTACTTC. Protein sequence: CASTMTGGAYHEQYF.

The DNA of the CDR3 is TGTGCCAGCAGTCCCAGGGGACTAGCTGGCAATGAGCAGTTCTTC. Translation gives CASSPRGLAGNEQFF. The chain is built from TRBV27 and TRBJ2-1; 9 nucleotides agree with TRBD2. The length of the CDR3 is 15 residues. The germline CDR1 and CDR2 sequences are MNHEY and SMNVEV (reference sequence). V was clipped by 5 bases and J by 6 bases; unmatched bases: 8.

The V call is TRBV6-5, the J call TRBJ1-2, with a possible D match to TRBD1 (5 bases). Trimming removed 5 bases at V and 2 bases at J, with 9 bases between. The CDR3 consists of 13 residues. Germline assignment: CDR1 MNHEY and CDR2 SVGAGI. The CDR3 sequence: CASSETENYGYTF. In DNA, the CDR3 is TGTGCCAGCAGTGAGACAGAAAACTATGGCTACACCTTC.

This chain connects TRBV6-1 to TRBJ1-1; TRBD1 might be the D (6 bases). The germline CDR1 and CDR2 sequences are MNHNS and SASEGT. The CDR3 consists of 18 residues. Deletions cut 2 bases from V and 3 bases from J, with 22 bases between. CDR3: CASSEPPLFRGWDTEAFF. In DNA, the CDR3 is TGTGCCAGCAGTGAACCACCCCTTTTCAGGGGTTGGGACACTGAAGCTTTCTTT.

This clone was seen just once. The chain joins TRBV30 to TRBJ1-2; TRBD1 might be the D (5 bases). The CDR3 has 14 residues. The germline V gene encodes CDR1 GTSNPN and CDR2 SVGIG (reference sequence). V was cut by 1 base and J by 5 bases, with 14 bases left in between. The CDR3 coding sequence is TGTGCCTGGAGTGACAGGCGAGTACTGTATGGCTACACCTTC. This encodes CAWSDRRVLYGYTF.

This chain connects TRBV27 to TRBJ2-7, with TRBD1 identical over 12 bases. Losses at the gene ends were 6 bases for V and 7 bases for J; bases not matched to a gene: 7. Per germline, CDR1 MNHEY and CDR2 SMNVEV (reference sequence). The CDR3 totals 14 residues. This CDR3 is CASSPGQGAREQYF. The CDR3 DNA follows: TGTGCCAGCAGCCCGGGACAGGGGGCGCGAGAGCAGTACTTC.

The chain is built from TRBV2 and TRBJ2-7; possible D gene TRBD2, 6 bases. CDR3 size: 13 residues. The V end was cut by 7 bases, the J end by 0 bases, with 10 bases between. Per the germline V gene, CDR1 is SNHLY and CDR2 is FYNNEI. DNA of the CDR3: TGTGCCAGCAATGGGGGGAGCTCCTACGAGCAGTACTTC. The encoded protein is CASNGGSSYEQYF. The whole variable domain, filled in from reference TRBV2 and TRBJ2-7, reads EPEVTQTPSHQVTQMGQEVILRCVPISNHLYFYWYRQILGQKVEFLVSFYNNEISEKSEIFDDQFSVERPDGSNFTLKIRSTKLEDSAMYFCASNGGSSYEQYFGPGTRLTVT.

V and J are TRBV27 and TRBJ1-5; the match to TRBD1 covers 9 bases. Trimming cost V 5 bases and J 9 bases; bases outside gene matches: 8. Germline CDR1 reads MNHEY; CDR2 reads SMNVEV (reference sequence). The CDR3 spans 14 residues. Here the CDR3 DNA reads TGTGCCAGCAGTACGATGACAGGGGGAGGGCCCCAGCATTTT. Amino acid sequence: CASSTMTGGGPQHF.

V usage is TRBV10-3 and J usage is TRBJ2-1; 8 nucleotides match TRBD2. The CDR3 consists of 16 residues. The germline V gene has CDR1 ENHRY and CDR2 SYGVKD. The V gene end was trimmed by 2 bases and the J gene end by 4 bases; junction bases not matched to a gene: 7. In nucleotides, the CDR3 is TGTGCCATCAGTGAGACGGGGGGGTCACCTTACAATGAGCAGTTCTTC. Residues: CAISETGGSPYNEQFF.

The V call is TRBV6-1, the J call TRBJ1-2; TRBD1 might be the D (5 bases). The CDR3 extends over 14 amino acids. Germline V gene sequence: CDR1 MNHNS, CDR2 SASEGT. The ends were cut back, 6 bases at V and 6 bases at J, with 17 bases in the middle. The DNA for the CDR3 is TGTGCCAGCAGGGGGGACGGGTCGCGAGATGGCTACACCTTC. As protein: CASRGDGSRDGYTF.

This chain connects TRBV14 to TRBJ2-7; D may correspond to TRBD1 or TRBD2 (5 bases each). V was clipped by 3 bases and J by 7 bases, with 13 bases between them. The length of the CDR3 is 13 residues. Germline V gene data show CDR1 as SGHDN and CDR2 as FVKESK. DNA for the CDR3: TGTGCCAGCAGCCACGCACTGGGACCAGAGCAGTACTTC. Translation: CASSHALGPEQYF.

The rearrangement joins TRBV13 to TRBJ2-3, with a weak D call TRBD1 (6 bases). The CDR3 extends over 16 amino acids. Germline CDR1 PRHDT, CDR2 FYEKMQ (reference sequence). V was trimmed by 2 bases and J by 3 bases, leaving 15 bases between them. DNA of the CDR3: TGTGCCAGCAGCTTACGGCAGGGAAGGGGGACAGATACGCAGTATTTT. As protein: CASSLRQGRGTDTQYF. The whole variable domain, filled in from reference TRBV13 and TRBJ2-3, reads AAGVIQSPRHLIKEKRETATLKCYPIPRHDTVYWYQQGPGQDPQFLISFYEKMQSDKGSIPDRFSAQQFSDYHSELNMSSLELGDSALYFCASSLRQGRGTDTQYFGPGTRLTVL.

The chain links TRBV11-2 to TRBJ2-1, with 8 bases lining up with TRBD2. V lost 5 bases, J lost 4 bases, and 1 base stayed unmatched. CDR3 length: 13 amino acids. Germline assignment: CDR1 SGHAT and CDR2 FQNNGV. The DNA of the CDR3 is TGTGCCAGCAGCAGCGGGGGTTACAATGAGCAGTTCTTC. Its translation is CASSSGGYNEQFF.

This chain uses TRBV2 with TRBJ1-4; D is possibly TRBD1 (5 bases). Germline V gene lookup returns CDR1 SNHLY and CDR2 FYNNEI. The CDR3 spans 11 residues. Trimming pared 10 bases from V and 5 bases from J, leaving 8 bases between. The DNA of the CDR3 is TGTGCCATCGACAGAAATGAAAAACTGTTTTTT. Its protein is CAIDRNEKLFF.